This T cell receptor (beta chain) was documented in a study of blood T cells in healthy people across ages. Germline CDR1 and CDR2: SEHNR and FQNEAQ (reference sequence). Trimming shortened V by 6 bases and J by 1 base, and 8 bases separated the two germline ends. The CDR3 contains 13 residues. For the second PCR, which ran for about 6 to 11 cycles, a sample-barcoded 5' primer and a J-beta primer mix were used. TCRdb independently ran MiXCR on the 5' RACE reads; one entry per CDR3 protein. The sample yields around 2 million distinct CDR3 sequences, more than 35% seen once. The sequencing sample was made of blood. The genes are TRBV7-9 and TRBJ2-3; D not resolved. This TCR derives from a human donor in good health. The CDR3 DNA reads as TGTGCCAGCAGATGGGTCGGCACAGATACGCAGTATTTT. It is translated as CASRWVGTDTQYF.